Given below is one T cell receptor (beta chain) in context. The sample comes from a study of blood T cell repertoires in COVID-19. The CDR3 extends over 16 amino acids. Trimming took off 1 base at V and 0 bases at J, with 7 bases between the two ends. CDR1 and CDR2 from the germline V gene are SGHTA and FQGTGA. In the study's own analysis: Amplification of reference gene primers provided the estimated nucleated cell counts. Data came from immunoSEQ multiplex PCR; TCRdb stores just in-frame clones and leaves some out. The V and J calls and clone size were taken over from that table, and D and trimming were inferred from the DNA. The sample holds tens of thousands of clones; 60% to 85% are singletons and the top ten take about 7%.

This sequence was found in a man aged 70 or older with acute or convalescent COVID-19. V usage is TRBV7-3 and J usage is TRBJ2-6; unclear D gene. Specimen: peripheral blood. CDR3 sequence reads: CASSLNSGSGANVLTF. CDR3 bases: TGTGCCAGCAGCTTAAACAGTGGCTCTGGGGCCAACGTCCTGACTTTC.